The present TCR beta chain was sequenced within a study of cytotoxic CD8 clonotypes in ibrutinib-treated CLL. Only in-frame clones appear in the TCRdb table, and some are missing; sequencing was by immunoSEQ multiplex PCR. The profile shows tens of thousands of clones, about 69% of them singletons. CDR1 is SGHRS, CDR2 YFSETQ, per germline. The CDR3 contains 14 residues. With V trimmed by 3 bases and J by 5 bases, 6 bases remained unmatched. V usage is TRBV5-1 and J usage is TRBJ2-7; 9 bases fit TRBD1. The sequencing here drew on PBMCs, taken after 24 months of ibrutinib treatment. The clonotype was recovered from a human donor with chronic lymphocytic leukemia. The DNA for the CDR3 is TGCGCCAGCAGCTCTCCGGGACAGGGCCACGAGCAGTACTTC. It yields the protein CASSSPGQGHEQYF. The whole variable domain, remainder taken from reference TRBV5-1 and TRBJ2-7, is KAGVTQTPRYLIKTRGQQVTLSCSPISGHRSVSWYQQTPGQGLQFLFEYFSETQRNKGNFPGRFSGRQFSNSRSEMNVSTLELGDSALYLCASSSPGQGHEQYFGPGTRLTVT.